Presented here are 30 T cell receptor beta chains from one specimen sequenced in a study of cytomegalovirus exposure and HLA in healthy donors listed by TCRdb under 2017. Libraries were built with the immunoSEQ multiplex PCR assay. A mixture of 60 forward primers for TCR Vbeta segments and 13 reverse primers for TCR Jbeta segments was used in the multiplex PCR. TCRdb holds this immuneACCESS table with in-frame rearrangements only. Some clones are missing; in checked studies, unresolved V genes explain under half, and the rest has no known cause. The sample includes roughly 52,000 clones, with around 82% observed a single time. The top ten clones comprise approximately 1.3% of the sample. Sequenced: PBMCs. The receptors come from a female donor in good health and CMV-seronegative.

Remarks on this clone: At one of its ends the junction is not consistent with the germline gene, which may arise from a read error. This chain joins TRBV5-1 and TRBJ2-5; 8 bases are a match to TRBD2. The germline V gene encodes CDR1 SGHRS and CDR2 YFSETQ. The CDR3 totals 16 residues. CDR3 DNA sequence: TGCGTCAGCAGCTTGGATCCGCGGGGGGTCCAAGAGACCCAGTACTTC. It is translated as CVSSLDPRGVQETQYF.

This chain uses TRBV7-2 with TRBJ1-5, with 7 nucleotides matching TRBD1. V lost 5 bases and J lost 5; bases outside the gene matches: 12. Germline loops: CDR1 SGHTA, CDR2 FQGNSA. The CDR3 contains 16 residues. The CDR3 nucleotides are TGTGCCAGCAGCCCCCCAAGGATAGGGGGCCATCAGCCCCAGCATTTT. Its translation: CASSPPRIGGHQPQHF.

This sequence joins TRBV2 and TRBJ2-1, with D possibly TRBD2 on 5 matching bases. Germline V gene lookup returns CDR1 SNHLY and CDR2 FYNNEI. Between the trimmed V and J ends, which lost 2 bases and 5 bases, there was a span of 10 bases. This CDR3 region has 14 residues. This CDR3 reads CASSEIRRNNEQFF. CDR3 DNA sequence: TGTGCCAGCAGTGAAATTAGGAGGAACAATGAGCAGTTCTTC. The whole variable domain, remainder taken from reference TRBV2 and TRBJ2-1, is EPEVTQTPSHQVTQMGQEVILRCVPISNHLYFYWYRQILGQKVEFLVSFYNNEISEKSEIFDDQFSVERPDGSNFTLKIRSTKLEDSAMYFCASSEIRRNNEQFFGPGTRLTVL.

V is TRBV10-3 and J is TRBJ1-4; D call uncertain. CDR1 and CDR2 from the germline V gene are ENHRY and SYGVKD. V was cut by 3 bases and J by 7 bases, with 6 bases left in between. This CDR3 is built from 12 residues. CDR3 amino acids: CAISEVSEKLFF. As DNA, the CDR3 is TGTGCCATCAGTGAAGTTAGTGAAAAACTGTTTTTT.

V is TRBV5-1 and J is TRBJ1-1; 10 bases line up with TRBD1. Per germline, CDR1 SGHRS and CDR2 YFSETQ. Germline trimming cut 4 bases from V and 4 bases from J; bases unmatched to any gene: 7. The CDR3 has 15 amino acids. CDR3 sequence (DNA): TGCGCCAGCAGCAGGGGGGACAGGGGACCCACTGAAGCTTTCTTT. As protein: CASSRGDRGPTEAFF.

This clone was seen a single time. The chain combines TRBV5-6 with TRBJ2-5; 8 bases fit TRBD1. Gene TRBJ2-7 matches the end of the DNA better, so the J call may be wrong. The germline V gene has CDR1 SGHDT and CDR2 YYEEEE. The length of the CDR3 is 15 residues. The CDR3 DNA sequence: TGTGCCAGCAGCTGGAAGACAGGGGTAAGCGACGAGCAGTACTTC. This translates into CASSWKTGVSDEQYF.

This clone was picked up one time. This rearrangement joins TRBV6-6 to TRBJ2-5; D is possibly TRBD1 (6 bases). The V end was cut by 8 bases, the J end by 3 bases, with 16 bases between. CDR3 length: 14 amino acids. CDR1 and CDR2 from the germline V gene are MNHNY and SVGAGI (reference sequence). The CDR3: CASGGWPPKETQYF. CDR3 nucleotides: TGTGCCAGCGGGGGCTGGCCCCCCAAAGAGACCCAGTACTTC.

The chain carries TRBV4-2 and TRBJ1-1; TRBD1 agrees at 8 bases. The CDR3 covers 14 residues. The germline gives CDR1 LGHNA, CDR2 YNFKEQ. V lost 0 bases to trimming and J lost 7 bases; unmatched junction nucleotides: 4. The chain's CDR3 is CASSQDPTGDEAFF. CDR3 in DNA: TGTGCCAGCAGCCAAGACCCGACAGGGGATGAAGCTTTCTTT.

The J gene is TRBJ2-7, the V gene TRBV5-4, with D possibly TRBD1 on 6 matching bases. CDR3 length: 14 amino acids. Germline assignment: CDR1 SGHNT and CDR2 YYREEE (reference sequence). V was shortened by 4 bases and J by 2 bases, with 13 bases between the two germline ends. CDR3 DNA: TGTGCCAGCAGCCTAACAGGGACGCCCTACGAGCAGTACTTC. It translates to CASSLTGTPYEQYF.

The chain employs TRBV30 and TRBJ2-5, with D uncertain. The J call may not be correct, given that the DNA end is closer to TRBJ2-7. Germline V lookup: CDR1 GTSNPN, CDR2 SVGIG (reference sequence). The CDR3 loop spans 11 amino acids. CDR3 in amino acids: CAWSTTIEQYF. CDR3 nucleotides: TGTGCCTGGAGTACCACTATCGAGCAGTACTTC.

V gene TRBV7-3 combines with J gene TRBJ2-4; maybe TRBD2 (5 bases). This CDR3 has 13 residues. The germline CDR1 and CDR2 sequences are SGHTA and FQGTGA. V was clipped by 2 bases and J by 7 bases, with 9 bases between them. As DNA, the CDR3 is TGTGCCAGCAGCTTATGGCGAGGGAACATTCAGTACTTC. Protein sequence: CASSLWRGNIQYF.

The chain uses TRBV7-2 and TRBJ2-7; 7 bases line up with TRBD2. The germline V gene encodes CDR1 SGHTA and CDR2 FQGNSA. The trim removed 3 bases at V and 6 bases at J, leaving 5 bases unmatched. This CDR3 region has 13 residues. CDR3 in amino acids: CASSLQRGSEQYF. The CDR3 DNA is TGTGCCAGCAGCTTGCAGCGGGGTTCCGAGCAGTACTTC.

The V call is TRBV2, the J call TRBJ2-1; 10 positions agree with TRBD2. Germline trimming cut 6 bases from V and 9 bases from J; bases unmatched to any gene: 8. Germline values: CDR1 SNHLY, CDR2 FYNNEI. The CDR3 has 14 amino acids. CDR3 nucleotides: TGTGCCAGCAGGACGAGCGGGGGGGTCAGTGAGCAGTTCTTC. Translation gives CASRTSGGVSEQFF.

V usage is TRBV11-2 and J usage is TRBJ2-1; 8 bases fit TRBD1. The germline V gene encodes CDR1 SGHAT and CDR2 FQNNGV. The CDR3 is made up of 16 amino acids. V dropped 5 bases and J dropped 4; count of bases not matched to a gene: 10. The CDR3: CASSLARGQDYNEQFF. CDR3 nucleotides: TGTGCCAGCAGCCTCGCACGGGGACAGGATTACAATGAGCAGTTCTTC.

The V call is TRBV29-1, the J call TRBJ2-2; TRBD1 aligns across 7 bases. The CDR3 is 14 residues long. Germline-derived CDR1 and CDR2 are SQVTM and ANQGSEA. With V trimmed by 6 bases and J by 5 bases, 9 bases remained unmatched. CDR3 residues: CSVPRGGNTGELFF. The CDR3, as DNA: TGCAGCGTCCCCAGAGGGGGCAATACCGGGGAGCTGTTTTTT.

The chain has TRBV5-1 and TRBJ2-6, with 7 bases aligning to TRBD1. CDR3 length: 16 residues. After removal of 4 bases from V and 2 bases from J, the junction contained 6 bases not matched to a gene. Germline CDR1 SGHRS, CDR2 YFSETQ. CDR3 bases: TGCGCCAGCAGCCCCAGGACAGGTGCTGGGGCCAACGTCCTGACTTTC. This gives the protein CASSPRTGAGANVLTF.

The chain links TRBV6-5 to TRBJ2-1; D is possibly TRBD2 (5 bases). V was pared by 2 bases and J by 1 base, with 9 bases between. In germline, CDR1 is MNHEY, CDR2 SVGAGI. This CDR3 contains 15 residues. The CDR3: CASSYGEKSYNEQFF. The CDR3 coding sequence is TGTGCCAGCAGTTACGGGGAGAAGTCCTACAATGAGCAGTTCTTC.

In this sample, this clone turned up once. CDR3 region: CASGSGTTYEQYF. CDR3 DNA sequence: TGTGCCAGCGGATCCGGGACTACCTACGAGCAGTACTTC. The gene calls are TRBV25-1 and TRBJ2-7; 7 bases match TRBD2. This CDR3 comprises 13 residues. V dropped 8 bases and J dropped 2; count of bases not matched to a gene: 6. Germline lookup yields CDR1 MGHDK and CDR2 SYGVNS.

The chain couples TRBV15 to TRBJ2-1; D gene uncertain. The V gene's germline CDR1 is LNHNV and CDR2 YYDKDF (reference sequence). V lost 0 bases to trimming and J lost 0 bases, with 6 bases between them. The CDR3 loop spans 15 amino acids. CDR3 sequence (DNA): TGTGCCACCAGCAGAGACGCGGACTCCTACAATGAGCAGTTCTTC. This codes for CATSRDADSYNEQFF.

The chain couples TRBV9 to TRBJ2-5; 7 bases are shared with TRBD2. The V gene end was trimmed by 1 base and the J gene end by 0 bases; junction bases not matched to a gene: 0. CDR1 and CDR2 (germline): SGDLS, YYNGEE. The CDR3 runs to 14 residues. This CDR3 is CASSVSGDQETQYF. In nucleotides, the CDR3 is TGTGCCAGCAGCGTAAGCGGGGACCAAGAGACCCAGTACTTC.

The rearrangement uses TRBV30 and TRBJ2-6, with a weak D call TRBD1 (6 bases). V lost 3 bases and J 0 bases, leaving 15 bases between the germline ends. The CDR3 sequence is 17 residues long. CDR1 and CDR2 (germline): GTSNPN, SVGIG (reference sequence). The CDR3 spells CAWRKEQGNSGANVLTF. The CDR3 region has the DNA TGTGCCTGGAGAAAGGAACAGGGTAACTCTGGGGCCAACGTCCTGACTTTC.

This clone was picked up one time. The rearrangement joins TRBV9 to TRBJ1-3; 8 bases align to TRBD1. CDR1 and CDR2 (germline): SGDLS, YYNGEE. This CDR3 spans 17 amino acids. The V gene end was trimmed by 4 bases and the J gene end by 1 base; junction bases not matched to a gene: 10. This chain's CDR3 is CASSSPSRGLSGNTIYF. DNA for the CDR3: TGTGCCAGCAGCTCCCCGTCCAGGGGGCTTTCTGGAAACACCATATATTTT. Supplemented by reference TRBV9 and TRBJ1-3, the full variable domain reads DSGVTQTPKHLITATGQRVTLRCSPRSGDLSVYWYQQSLDQGLQFLIQYYNGEERAKGNILERFSAQQFPDLHSELNLSSLELGDSALYFCASSSPSRGLSGNTIYFGEGSWLTVV.

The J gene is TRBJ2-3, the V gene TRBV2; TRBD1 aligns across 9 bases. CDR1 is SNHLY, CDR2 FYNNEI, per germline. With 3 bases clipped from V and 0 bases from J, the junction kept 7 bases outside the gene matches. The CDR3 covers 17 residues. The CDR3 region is CASSDPGTGKSTDTQYF. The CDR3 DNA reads TGTGCCAGCAGTGACCCTGGGACAGGGAAAAGCACAGATACGCAGTATTTT.

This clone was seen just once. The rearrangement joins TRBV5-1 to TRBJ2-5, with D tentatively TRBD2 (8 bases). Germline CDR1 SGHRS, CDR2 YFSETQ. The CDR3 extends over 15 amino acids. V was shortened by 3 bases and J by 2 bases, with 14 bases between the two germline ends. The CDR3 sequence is CASSSGGTAQETQYF. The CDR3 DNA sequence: TGCGCCAGCAGCTCGGGGGGGACAGCACAAGAGACCCAGTACTTC.

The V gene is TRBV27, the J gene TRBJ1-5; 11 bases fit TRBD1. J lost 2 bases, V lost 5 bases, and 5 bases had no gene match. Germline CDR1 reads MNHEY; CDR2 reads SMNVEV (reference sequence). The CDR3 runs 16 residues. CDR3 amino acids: CASSGQGANGNQPQHF. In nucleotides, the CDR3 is TGTGCCAGCAGTGGACAGGGGGCGAATGGCAATCAGCCCCAGCATTTT.

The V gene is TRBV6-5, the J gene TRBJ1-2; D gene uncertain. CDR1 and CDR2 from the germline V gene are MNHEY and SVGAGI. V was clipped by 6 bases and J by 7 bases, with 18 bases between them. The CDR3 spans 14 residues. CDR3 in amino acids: CASRYPGEAGGYTF. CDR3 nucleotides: TGTGCCAGCAGGTACCCCGGGGAGGCTGGTGGCTACACCTTC.

In DNA form, the CDR3 reads TGTGCCAGCAGTGAAGCGCGGGGACAGGGGAGTTGGAACACTGAAGCTTTCTTT. Its translation is CASSEARGQGSWNTEAFF. This rearrangement joins TRBV6-1 to TRBJ1-1; 10 bases align to TRBD1. Germline V gene sequence: CDR1 MNHNS, CDR2 SASEGT. J was trimmed by 1 base and V by 0 bases; bases with no gene match: 8. The CDR3 contains 18 residues.

The CDR3 DNA reads TGTGCCAGCAGTGATTCGAGACAGGGGCTGGGCTACACCTTC. Translation gives CASSDSRQGLGYTF. This chain links TRBV25-1 with TRBJ1-2, with 8 bases that match TRBD1. Germline trimming cut 3 bases from V and 8 bases from J; bases unmatched to any gene: 8. The CDR3 is 14 residues long. Germline CDR1 is MGHDK and CDR2 is SYGVNS.

The CDR3 sequence is CASSIDSNYGYTF. DNA of the CDR3: TGTGCCAGCAGTATTGACAGTAACTATGGCTACACCTTC. The chain recombines TRBV2 with TRBJ1-2; D is possibly TRBD1 (5 bases). The CDR3 has 13 residues. The V gene lost 5 bases and the J gene lost 1 base, with 8 bases spanning the gap. Per the germline V gene, CDR1 is SNHLY and CDR2 is FYNNEI.

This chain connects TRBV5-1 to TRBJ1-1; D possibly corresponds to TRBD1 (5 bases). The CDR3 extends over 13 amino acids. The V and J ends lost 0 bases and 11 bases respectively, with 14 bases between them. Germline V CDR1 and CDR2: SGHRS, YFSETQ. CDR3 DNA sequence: TGCGCCAGCAGCTTGGGGGTGGGGCAGGGCGCTTTCTTT. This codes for CASSLGVGQGAFF.